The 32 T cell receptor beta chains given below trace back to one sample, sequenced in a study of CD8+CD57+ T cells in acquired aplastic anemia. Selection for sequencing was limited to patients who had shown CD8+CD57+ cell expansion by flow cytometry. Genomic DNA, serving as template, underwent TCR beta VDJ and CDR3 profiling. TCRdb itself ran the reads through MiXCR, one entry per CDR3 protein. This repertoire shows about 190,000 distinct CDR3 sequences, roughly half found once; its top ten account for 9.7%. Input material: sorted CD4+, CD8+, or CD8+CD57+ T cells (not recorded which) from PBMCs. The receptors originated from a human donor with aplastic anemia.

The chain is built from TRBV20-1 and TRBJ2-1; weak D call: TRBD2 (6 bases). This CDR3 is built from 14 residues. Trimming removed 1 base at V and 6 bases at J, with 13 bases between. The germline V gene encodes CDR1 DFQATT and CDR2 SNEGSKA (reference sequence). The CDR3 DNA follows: TGCAGTGCTAGAGCAGCGGCCGGGAGCAATGAGCAGTTCTTC. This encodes CSARAAAGSNEQFF.

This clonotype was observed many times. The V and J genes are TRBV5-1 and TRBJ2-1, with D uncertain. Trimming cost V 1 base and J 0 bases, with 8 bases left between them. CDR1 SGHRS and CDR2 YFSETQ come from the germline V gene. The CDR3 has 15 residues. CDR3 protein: CASSLRAPSYNEQFF. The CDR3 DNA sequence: TGCGCCAGCAGCTTGAGGGCCCCCTCCTACAATGAGCAGTTCTTC.

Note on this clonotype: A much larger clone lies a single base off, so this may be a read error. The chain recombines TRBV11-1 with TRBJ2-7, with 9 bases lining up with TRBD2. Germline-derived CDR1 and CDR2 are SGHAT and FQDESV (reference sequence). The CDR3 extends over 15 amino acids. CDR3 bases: TGTGCCGGCAGCTTATGGACTAGCGAGTCGTACGAGCAGTACTTC. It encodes CAGSLWTSESYEQYF.

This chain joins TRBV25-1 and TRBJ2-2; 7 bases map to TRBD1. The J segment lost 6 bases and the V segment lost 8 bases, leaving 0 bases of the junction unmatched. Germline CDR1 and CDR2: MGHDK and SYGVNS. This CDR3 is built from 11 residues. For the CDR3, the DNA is TGTGCCAGCGGACAGGCCGGGGAGCTGTTTTTT. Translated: CASGQAGELFF.

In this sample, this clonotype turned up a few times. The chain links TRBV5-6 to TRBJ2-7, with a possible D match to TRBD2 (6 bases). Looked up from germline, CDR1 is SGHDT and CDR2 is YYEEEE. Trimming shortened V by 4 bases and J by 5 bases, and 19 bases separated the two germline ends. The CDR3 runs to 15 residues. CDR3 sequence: CASSTGAGAYNEQYF. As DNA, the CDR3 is TGTGCCAGCAGCACGGGAGCCGGGGCATACAACGAGCAGTACTTC.

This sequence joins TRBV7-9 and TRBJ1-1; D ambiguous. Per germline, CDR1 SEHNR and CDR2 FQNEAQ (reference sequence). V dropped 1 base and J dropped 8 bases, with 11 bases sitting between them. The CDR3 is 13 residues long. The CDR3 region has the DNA TGTGCCAGCAGCTTAGACGGGGATCTAGAAGCTTTCTTT. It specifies CASSLDGDLEAFF.

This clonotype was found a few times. The chain's CDR3 is CSARGERENEQFF. The CDR3 DNA reads TGCAGTGCTAGGGGGGAGAGGGAGAATGAGCAGTTCTTC. The chain joins TRBV20-1 to TRBJ2-1; the D gene could be TRBD1 or TRBD2 (5 bases each). Between the trimmed V and J ends, which lost 3 bases and 7 bases, there was a span of 13 bases. The V gene's germline CDR1 is DFQATT and CDR2 SNEGSKA (reference sequence). This CDR3 is built from 13 residues.

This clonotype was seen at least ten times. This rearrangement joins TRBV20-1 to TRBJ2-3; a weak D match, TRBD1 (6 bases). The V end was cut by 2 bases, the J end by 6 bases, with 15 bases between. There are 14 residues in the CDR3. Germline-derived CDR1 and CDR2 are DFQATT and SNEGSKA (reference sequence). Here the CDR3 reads CSARIITGPDTQYF. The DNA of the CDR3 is TGCAGTGCTAGAATTATCACAGGGCCCGATACGCAGTATTTT.

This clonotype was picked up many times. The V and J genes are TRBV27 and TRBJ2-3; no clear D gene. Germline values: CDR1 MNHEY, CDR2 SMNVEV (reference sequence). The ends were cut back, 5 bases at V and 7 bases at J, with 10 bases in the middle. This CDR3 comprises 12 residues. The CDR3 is CASSPSPYTQYF. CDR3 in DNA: TGTGCCAGCAGTCCCTCTCCCTATACGCAGTATTTT.

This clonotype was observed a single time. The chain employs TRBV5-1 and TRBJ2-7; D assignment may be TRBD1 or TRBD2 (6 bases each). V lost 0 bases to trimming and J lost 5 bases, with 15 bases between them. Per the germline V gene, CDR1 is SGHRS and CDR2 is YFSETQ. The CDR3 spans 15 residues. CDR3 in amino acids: CASSLDTGRSNEQYF. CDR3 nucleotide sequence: TGCGCCAGCAGCTTGGACACAGGGAGGTCCAACGAGCAGTACTTC.

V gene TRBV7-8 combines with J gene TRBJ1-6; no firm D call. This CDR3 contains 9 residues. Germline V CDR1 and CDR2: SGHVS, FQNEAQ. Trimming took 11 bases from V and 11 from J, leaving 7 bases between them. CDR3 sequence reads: CAGITPLHF. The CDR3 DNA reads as TGTGCCGGTATTACACCCCTCCACTTT.

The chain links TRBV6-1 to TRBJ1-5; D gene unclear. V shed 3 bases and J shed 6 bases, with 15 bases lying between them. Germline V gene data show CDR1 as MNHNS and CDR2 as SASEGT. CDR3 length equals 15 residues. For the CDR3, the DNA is TGTGCCAGCAGTGATTCCGGGTTCGGAAGTCAGCCCCAGCATTTT. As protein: CASSDSGFGSQPQHF.

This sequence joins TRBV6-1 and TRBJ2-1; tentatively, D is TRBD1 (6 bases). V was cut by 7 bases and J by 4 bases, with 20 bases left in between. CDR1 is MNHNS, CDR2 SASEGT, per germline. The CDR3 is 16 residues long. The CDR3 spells CASTRTAAALYNEQFF. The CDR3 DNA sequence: TGTGCCAGCACTCGGACAGCCGCGGCCCTTTACAATGAGCAGTTCTTC.

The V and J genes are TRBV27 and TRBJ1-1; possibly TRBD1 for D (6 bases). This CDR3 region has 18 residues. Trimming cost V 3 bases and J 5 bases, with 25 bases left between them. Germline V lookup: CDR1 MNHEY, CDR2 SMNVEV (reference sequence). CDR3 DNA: TGTGCCAGCAGTTTCGTCTTCGAACAGGGTGGGGGAAAGACTGAAGCTTTCTTT. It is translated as CASSFVFEQGGGKTEAFF.

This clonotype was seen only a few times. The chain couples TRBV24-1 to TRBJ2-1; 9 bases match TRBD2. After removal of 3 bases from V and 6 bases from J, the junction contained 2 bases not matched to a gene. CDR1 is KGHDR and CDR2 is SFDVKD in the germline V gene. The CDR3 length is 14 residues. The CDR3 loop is CATSDLAGINEQFF. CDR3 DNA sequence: TGTGCCACCAGTGATCTAGCGGGGATCAATGAGCAGTTCTTC.

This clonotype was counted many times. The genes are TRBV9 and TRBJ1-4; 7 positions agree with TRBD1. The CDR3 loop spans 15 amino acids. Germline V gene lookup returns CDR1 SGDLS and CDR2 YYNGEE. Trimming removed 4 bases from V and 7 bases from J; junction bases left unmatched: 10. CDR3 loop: CASSTSPTGREKLFF. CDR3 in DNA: TGTGCCAGCAGCACCTCTCCGACAGGGCGTGAAAAACTGTTTTTT. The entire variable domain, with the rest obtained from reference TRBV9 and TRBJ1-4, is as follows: DSGVTQTPKHLITATGQRVTLRCSPRSGDLSVYWYQQSLDQGLQFLIQYYNGEERAKGNILERFSAQQFPDLHSELNLSSLELGDSALYFCASSTSPTGREKLFFGSGTQLSVL.

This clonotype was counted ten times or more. The CDR3: CASRYSAPYEQYF. The CDR3 coding sequence is TGTGCCAGCAGGTACTCAGCCCCCTACGAGCAGTACTTC. The chain is built from TRBV2 and TRBJ2-7; D gene unclear. CDR3 length: 13 residues. CDR1 and CDR2 (germline): SNHLY, FYNNEI. V was pared by 6 bases and J by 2 bases, with 11 bases between.

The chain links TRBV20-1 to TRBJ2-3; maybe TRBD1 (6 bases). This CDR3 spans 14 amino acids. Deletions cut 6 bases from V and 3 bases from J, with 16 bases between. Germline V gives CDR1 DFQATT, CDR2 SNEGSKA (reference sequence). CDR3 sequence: CSADTGSQTDTQYF. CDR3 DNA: TGCAGTGCAGATACAGGGTCGCAAACAGATACGCAGTATTTT.

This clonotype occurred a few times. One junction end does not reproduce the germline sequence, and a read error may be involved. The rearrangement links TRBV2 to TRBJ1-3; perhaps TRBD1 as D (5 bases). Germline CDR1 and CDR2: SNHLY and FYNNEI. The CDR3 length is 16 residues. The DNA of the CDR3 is TGTGCCAGCAGTCCCGGGGGGAGTCCTTCTGGAAACACCATGTATTTT. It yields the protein CASSPGGSPSGNTMYF.

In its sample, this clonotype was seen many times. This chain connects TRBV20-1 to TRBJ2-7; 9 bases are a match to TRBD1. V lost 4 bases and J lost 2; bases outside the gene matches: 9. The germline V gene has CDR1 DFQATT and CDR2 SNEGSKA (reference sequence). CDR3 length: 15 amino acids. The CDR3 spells CSAKLRTGEAYEQYF. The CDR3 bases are TGCAGTGCTAAGCTCCGGACAGGGGAAGCCTACGAGCAGTACTTC.

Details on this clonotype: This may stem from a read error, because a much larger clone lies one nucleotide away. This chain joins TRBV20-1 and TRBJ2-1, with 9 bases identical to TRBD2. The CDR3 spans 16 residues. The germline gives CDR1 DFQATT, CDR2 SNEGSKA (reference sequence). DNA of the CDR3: TGCAGTGCTAGAGATTTAGCGGGAGTTCCCTACGATGAGCAGTTCTTC. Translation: CSARDLAGVPYDEQFF.

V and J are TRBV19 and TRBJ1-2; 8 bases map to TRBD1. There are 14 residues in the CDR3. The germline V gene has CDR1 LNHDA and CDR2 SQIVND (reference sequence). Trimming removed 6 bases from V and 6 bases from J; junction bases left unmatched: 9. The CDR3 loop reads CASRKTGERHGYTF. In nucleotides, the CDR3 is TGTGCCAGTAGGAAGACAGGGGAGAGGCATGGCTACACCTTC.

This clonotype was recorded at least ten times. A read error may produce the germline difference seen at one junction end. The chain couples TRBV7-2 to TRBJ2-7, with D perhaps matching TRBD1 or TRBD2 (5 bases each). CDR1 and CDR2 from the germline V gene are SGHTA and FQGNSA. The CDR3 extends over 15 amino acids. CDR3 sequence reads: CASSPWGRGSDEQYF. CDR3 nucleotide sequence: TGTGCCAGCAGCCCTTGGGGTCGGGGCTCCGACGAGCAGTACTTC.

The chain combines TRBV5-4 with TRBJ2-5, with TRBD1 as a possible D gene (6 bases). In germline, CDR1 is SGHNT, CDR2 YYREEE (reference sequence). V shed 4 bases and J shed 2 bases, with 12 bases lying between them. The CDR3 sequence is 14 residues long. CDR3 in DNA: TGTGCCAGCAGCCTGCAGGGGAAACAAGAGACCCAGTACTTC. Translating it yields CASSLQGKQETQYF. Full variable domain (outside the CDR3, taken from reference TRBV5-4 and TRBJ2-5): ETGVTQSPTHLIKTRGQQVTLRCSSQSGHNTVSWYQQALGQGPQFIFQYYREEENGRGNFPPRFSGLQFPNYSSELNVNALELDDSALYLCASSLQGKQETQYFGPGTRLLVL.

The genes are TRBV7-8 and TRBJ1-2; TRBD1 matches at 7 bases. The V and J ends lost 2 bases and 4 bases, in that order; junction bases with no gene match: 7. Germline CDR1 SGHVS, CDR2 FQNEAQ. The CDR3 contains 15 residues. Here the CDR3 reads CASSLYSTGSYGYTF. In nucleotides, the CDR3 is TGTGCCAGCAGCTTATATTCGACAGGGAGCTATGGCTACACCTTC. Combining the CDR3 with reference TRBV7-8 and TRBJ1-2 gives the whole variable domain GAGVSQSPRYKVAKRGQDVALRCDPISGHVSLFWYQQALGQGPEFLTYFQNEAQLDKSGLPSDRFFAERPEGSVSTLKIQRTQQEDSAVYLCASSLYSTGSYGYTFGSGTRLTVV.

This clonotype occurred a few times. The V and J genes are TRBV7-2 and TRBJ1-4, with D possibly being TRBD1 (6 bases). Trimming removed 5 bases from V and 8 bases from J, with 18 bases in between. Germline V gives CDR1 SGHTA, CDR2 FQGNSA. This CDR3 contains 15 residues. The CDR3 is CASSAQVGAGEKLFF. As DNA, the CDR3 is TGTGCCAGCAGCGCTCAGGTGGGGGCCGGGGAAAAACTGTTTTTT.

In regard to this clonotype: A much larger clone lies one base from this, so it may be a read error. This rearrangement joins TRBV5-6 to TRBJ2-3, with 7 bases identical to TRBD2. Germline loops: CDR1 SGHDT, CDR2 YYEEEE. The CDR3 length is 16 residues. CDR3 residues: CASNLKAGVVADTQYF. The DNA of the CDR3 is TGTGCCAGCAACTTGAAGGCGGGAGTTGTGGCAGATACGCAGTATTTT.

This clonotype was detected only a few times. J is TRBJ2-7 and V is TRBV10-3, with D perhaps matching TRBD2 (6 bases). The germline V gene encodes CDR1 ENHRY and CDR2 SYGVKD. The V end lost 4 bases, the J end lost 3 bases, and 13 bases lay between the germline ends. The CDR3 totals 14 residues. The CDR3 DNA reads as TGTGCCATCAGTGGGAGGACCGGGAGCTACGAGCAGTACTTC. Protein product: CAISGRTGSYEQYF.

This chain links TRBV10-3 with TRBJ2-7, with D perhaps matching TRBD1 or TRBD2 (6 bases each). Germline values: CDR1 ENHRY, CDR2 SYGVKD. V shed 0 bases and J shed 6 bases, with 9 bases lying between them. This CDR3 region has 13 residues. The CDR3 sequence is CAISESKGGEQYF. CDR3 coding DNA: TGTGCCATCAGTGAGTCTAAGGGGGGCGAGCAGTACTTC.

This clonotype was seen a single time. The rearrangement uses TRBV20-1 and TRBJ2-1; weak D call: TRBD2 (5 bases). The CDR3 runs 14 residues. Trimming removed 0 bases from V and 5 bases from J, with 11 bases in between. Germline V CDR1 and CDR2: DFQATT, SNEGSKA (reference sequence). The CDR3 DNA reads TGCAGTGCTAGAGAGACCAGCGGAGACAATGAGCAGTTCTTC. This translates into CSARETSGDNEQFF.

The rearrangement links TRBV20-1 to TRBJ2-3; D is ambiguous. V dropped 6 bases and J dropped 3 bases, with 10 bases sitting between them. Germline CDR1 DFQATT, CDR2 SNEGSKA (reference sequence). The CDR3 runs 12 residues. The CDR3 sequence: CSALKGTDTQYF. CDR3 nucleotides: TGCAGTGCCTTGAAAGGGACAGATACGCAGTATTTT.

The CDR3 here is CATGPRVNTEAFF. CDR3 coding DNA: TGTGCCACAGGACCCAGGGTGAACACTGAAGCTTTCTTT. This chain uses TRBV15 with TRBJ1-1; a possible D gene is TRBD1 (5 bases). Trimming stripped 9 bases from V and 0 bases from J, with 11 bases between. CDR1 LNHNV and CDR2 YYDKDF come from the germline V gene (reference sequence). The CDR3 is made up of 13 amino acids.